This record concerns one T cell receptor (beta chain) sequence. Germline V gives CDR1 WNHNN, CDR2 SYGVQD (reference sequence). V shed 4 bases, J shed 5 bases, and the junction held 11 bases outside the gene matches. The CDR3 contains 16 residues. The data stem from a study of long-term antiretroviral therapy in people with HIV. The libraries were made with immunoSEQ v3.0 at survey level. Data came from immunoSEQ multiplex PCR; TCRdb stores just in-frame clones and leaves some out. Among 20,000 to 25,000 clones listed, roughly 88% were seen once. This specimen consisted of unsorted PBMCs, obtained 0.6 years after starting antiretroviral therapy. The rearrangement joins TRBV10-1 to TRBJ2-3, with 8 bases fitting TRBD2. The sequence derives from a man between 60 and 75 years old with HIV. The CDR3 coding sequence is TGCGCCAGCAGTGGTATATTGGCGGGAGGTATAGATACGCAGTATTTT. Translating gives CASSGILAGGIDTQYF.